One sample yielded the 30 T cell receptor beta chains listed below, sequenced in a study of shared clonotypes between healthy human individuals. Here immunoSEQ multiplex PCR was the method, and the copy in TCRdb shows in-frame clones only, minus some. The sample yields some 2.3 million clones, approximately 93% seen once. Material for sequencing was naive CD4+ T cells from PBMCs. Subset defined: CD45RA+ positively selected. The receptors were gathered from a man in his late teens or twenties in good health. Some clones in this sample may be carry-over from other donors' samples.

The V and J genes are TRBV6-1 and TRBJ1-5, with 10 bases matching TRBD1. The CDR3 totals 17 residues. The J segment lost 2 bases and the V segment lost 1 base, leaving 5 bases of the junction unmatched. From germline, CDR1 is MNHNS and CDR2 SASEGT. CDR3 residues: CASSEVRQGAGNQPQHF. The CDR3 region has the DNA TGTGCCAGCAGTGAAGTGAGACAGGGGGCTGGCAATCAGCCCCAGCATTTT.

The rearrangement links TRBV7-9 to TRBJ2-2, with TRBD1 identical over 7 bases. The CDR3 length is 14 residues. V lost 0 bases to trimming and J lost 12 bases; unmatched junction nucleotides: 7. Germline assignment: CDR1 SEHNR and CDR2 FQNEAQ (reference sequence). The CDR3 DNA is TGTGCCAGCAGCTTAGCCGGAATTAGGGGGCAGCTGTTTTTT. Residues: CASSLAGIRGQLFF.

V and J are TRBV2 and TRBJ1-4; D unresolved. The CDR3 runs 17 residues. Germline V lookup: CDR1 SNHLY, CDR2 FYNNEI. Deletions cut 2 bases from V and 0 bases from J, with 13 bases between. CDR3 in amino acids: CASSERDSRATNEKLFF. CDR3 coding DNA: TGTGCCAGCAGTGAAAGGGATAGTCGGGCAACTAATGAAAAACTGTTTTTT. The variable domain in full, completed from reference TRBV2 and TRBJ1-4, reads EPEVTQTPSHQVTQMGQEVILRCVPISNHLYFYWYRQILGQKVEFLVSFYNNEISEKSEIFDDQFSVERPDGSNFTLKIRSTKLEDSAMYFCASSERDSRATNEKLFFGSGTQLSVL.

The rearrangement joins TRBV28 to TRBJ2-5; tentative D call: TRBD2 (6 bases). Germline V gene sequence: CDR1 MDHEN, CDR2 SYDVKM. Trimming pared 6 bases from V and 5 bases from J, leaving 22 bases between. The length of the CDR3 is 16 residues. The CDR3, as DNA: TGTGCCAGCAGACATTTCGGGGGAGAAGAAAGGGAGACCCAGTACTTC. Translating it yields CASRHFGGEERETQYF.

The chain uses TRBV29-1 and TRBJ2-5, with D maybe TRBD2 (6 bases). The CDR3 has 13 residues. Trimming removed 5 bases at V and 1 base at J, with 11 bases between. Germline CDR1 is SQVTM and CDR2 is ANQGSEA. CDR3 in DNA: TGCAGCGTTACCGGGACTGCCCAAGAGACCCAGTACTTC. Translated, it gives CSVTGTAQETQYF.

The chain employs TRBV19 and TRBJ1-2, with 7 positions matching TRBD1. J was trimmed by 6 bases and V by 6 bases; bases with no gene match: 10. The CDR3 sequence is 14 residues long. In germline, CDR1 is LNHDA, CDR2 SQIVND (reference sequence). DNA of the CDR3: TGTGCCAGTAGAAATGACAGGGTGGCTGATGGCTACACCTTC. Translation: CASRNDRVADGYTF.

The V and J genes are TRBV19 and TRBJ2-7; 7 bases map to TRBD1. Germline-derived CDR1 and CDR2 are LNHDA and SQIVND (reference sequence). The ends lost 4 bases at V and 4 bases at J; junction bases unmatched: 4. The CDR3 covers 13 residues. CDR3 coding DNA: TGTGCCAGTAGTAGACAGGGCCAGTACGAGCAGTACTTC. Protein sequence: CASSRQGQYEQYF.

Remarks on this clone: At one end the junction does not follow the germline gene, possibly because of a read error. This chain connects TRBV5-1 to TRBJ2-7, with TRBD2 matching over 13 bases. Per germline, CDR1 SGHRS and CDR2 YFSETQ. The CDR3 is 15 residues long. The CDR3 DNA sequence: TGCGCCAGCAGCCCCCAGGGACTAGCGGGATCCCCCGAGCACTTC. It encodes CASSPQGLAGSPEHF. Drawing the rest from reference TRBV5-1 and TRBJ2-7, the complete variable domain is KAGVTQTPRYLIKTRGQQVTLSCSPISGHRSVSWYQQTPGQGLQFLFEYFSETQRNKGNFPGRFSGRQFSNSRSEMNVSTLELGDSALYLCASSPQGLAGSPEHFGPGTRLTVT.

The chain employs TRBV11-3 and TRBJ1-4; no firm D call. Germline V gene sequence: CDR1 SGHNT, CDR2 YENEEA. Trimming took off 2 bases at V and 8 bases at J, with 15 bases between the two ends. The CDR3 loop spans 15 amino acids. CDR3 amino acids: CASSLICGGNEKLFF. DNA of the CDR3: TGTGCCAGCAGCTTAATTTGTGGAGGGAACGAAAAACTGTTTTTT.

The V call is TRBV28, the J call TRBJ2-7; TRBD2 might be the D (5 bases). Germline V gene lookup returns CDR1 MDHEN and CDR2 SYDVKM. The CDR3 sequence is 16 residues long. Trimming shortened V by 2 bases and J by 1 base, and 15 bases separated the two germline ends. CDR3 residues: CASSLNRWESSYEQYF. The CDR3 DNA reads TGTGCCAGCAGTTTAAATCGGTGGGAGTCTTCCTACGAGCAGTACTTC. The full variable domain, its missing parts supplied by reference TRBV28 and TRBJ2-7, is DVKVTQSSRYLVKRTGEKVFLECVQDMDHENMFWYRQDPGLGLRLIYFSYDVKMKEKGDIPEGYSVSREKKERFSLILESASTNQTSMYLCASSLNRWESSYEQYFGPGTRLTVT.

In DNA, the CDR3 is TGTGCCAGCAGCGCGTGGGACTCGGGCCTGGAGCAGTACTTC. This translates into CASSAWDSGLEQYF. This chain connects TRBV9 to TRBJ2-7; TRBD2 might be the D (6 bases). Trimming removed 3 bases at V and 7 bases at J, with 17 bases between. This CDR3 is 14 amino acids long. CDR1 and CDR2 (germline): SGDLS, YYNGEE.

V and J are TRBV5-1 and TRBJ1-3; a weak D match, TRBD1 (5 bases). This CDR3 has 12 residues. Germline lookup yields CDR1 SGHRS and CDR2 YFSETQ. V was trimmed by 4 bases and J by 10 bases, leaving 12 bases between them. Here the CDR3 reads CASSPQGGTIYF. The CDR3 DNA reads TGCGCCAGCAGCCCCCAGGGAGGGACCATATATTTT.

DNA for the CDR3: TGTGCCAGCACCGTAGCGGGAGTCCGAGCCGGGGAGCTGTTTTTT. Translating gives CASTVAGVRAGELFF. The J gene is TRBJ2-2, the V gene TRBV6-5; 9 bases map to TRBD2. The ends lost 7 bases at V and 6 bases at J; junction bases unmatched: 9. Looked up from germline, CDR1 is MNHEY and CDR2 is SVGAGI. This CDR3 comprises 15 residues.

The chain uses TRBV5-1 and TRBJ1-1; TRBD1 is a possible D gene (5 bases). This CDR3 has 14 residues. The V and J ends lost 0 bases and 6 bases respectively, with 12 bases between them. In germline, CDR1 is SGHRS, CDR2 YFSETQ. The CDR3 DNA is TGCGCCAGCAGCTTGGATTTGGGGACCCCTGAAGCTTTCTTT. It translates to CASSLDLGTPEAFF. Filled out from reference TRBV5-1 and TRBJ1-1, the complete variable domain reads KAGVTQTPRYLIKTRGQQVTLSCSPISGHRSVSWYQQTPGQGLQFLFEYFSETQRNKGNFPGRFSGRQFSNSRSEMNVSTLELGDSALYLCASSLDLGTPEAFFGQGTRLTVV.

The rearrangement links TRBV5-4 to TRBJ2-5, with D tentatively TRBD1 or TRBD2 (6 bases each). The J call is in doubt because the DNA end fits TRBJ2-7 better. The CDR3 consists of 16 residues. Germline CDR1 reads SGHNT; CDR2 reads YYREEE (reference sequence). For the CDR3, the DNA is TGTGCCAGCAGCTTGGCAGGGGCCGGGACTTCGTACGAGCAGTACTTC. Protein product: CASSLAGAGTSYEQYF.

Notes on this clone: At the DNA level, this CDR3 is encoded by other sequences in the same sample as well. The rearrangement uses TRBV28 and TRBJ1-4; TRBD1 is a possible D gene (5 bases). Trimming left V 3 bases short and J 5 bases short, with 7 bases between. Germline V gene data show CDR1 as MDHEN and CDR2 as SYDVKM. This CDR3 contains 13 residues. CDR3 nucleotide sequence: TGTGCCAGCAGTTTTGACAGCAATGAAAAACTGTTTTTT. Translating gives CASSFDSNEKLFF.

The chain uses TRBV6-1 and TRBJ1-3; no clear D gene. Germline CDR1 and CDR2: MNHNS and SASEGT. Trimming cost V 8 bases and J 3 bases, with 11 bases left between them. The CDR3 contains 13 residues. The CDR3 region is CASSFRGGNTIYF. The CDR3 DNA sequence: TGTGCCAGCTCTTTCCGGGGTGGAAACACCATATATTTT.

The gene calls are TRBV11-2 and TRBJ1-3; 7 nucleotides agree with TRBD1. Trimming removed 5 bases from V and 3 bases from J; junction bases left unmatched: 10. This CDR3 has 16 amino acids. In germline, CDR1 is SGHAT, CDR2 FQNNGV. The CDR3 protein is CASSPRQGYGGNTIYF. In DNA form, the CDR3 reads TGTGCCAGCAGCCCGAGACAGGGTTATGGTGGAAACACCATATATTTT.

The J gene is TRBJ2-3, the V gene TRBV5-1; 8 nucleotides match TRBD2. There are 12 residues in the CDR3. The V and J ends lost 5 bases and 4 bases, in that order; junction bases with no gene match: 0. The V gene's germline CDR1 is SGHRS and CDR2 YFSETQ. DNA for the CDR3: TGCGCCAGCAGGCGGGAGGCAGATACGCAGTATTTT. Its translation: CASRREADTQYF.

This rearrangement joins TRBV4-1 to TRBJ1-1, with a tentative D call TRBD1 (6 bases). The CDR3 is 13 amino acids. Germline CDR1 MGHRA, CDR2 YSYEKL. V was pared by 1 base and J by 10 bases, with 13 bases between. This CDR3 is CASSQGNAGVAFF. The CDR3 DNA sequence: TGCGCCAGCAGCCAAGGGAACGCAGGGGTAGCTTTCTTT.

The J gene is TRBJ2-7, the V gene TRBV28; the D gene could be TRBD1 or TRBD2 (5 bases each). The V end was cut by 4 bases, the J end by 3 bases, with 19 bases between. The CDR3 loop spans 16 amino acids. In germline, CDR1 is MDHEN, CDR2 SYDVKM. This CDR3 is CASSSSPGGGGYEQYF. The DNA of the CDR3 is TGTGCCAGCAGTTCCTCGCCGGGCGGTGGGGGCTACGAGCAGTACTTC.

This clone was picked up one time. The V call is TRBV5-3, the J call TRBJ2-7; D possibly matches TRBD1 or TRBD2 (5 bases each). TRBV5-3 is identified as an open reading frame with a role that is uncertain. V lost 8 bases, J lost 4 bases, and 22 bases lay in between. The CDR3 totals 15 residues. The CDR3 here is CARPRDLGPTYEQYF. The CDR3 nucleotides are TGTGCCAGGCCCCGGGACCTGGGGCCCACTTACGAGCAGTACTTC.

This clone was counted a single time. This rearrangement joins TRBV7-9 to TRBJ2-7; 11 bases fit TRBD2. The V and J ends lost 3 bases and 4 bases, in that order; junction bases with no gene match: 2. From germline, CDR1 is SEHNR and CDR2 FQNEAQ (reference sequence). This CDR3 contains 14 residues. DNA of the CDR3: TGTGCCAGCAGCTTTTCTAGCGGGAGGTACGAGCAGTACTTC. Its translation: CASSFSSGRYEQYF.

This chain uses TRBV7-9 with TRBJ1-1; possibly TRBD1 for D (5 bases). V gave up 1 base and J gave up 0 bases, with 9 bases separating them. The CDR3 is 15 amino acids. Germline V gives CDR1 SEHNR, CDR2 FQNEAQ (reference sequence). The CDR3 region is CASSLETVLNTEAFF. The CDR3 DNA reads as TGTGCCAGCAGCTTAGAGACAGTCCTGAACACTGAAGCTTTCTTT. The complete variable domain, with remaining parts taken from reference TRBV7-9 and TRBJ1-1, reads DTGVSQNPRHKITKRGQNVTFRCDPISEHNRLYWYRQTLGQGPEFLTYFQNEAQLEKSRLLSDRFSAERPKGSFSTLEIQRTEQGDSAMYLCASSLETVLNTEAFFGQGTRLTVV.

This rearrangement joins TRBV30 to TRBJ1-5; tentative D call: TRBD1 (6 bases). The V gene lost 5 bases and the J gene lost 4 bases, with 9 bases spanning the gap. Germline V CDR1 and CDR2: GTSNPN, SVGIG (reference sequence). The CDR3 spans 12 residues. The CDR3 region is CAWQGRNQPQHF. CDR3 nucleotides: TGTGCCTGGCAGGGGCGGAATCAGCCCCAGCATTTT.

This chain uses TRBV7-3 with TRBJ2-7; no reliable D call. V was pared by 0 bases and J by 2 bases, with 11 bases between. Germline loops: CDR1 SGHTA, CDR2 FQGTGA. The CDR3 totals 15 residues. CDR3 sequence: CASSLTPTVAYEQYF. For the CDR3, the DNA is TGTGCCAGCAGCTTAACGCCTACGGTGGCCTACGAGCAGTACTTC. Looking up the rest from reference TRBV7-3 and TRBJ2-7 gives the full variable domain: GAGVSQTPSNKVTEKGKYVELRCDPISGHTALYWYRQSLGQGPEFLIYFQGTGAADDSGLPNDRFFAVRPEGSVSTLKIQRTERGDSAVYLCASSLTPTVAYEQYFGPGTRLTVT.

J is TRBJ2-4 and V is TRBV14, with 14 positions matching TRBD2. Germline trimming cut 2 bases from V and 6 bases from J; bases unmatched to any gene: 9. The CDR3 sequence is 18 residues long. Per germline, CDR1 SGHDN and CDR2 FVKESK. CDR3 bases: TGTGCCAGCAGCCAACAGGGGACTAGCGGGAGTCGGGGAAACATTCAGTACTTC. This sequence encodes CASSQQGTSGSRGNIQYF. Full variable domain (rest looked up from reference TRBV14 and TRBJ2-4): EAGVTQFPSHSVIEKGQTVTLRCDPISGHDNLYWYRRVMGKEIKFLLHFVKESKQDESGMPNNRFLAERTGGTYSTLKVQPAELEDSGVYFCASSQQGTSGSRGNIQYFGAGTRLSVL.

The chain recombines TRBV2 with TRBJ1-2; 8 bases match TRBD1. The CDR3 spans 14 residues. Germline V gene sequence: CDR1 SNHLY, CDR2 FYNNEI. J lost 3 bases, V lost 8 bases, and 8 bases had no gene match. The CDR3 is CASRTGTEDYGYTF. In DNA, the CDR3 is TGTGCCAGCCGGACAGGGACAGAAGACTATGGCTACACCTTC.

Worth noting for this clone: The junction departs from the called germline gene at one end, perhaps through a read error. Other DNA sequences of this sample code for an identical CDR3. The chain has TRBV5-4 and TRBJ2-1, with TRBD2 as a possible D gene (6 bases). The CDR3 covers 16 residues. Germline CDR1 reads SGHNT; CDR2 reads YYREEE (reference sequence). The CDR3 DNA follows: TGTGCCAGCAGTTTGGGACTGCCCGGCTCCTACAATGAGCAGTTCTTC. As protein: CASSLGLPGSYNEQFF.

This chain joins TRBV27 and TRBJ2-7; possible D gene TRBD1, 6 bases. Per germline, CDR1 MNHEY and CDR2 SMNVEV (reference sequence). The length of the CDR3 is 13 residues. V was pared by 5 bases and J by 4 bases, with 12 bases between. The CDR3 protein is CASSPGQIYEQYF. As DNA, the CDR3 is TGTGCCAGCAGTCCTGGACAGATATACGAGCAGTACTTC.